Listed below are T cell receptor beta chains from one sample, sequenced in a study of blood T cell repertoires in COVID-19. Generated by immunoSEQ multiplex PCR, the TCRdb table keeps only in-frame clones and is missing some. The data show 140,000 to 150,000 clones, with more than 75% seen just once and roughly 4.7% held by the top ten. Source material: peripheral blood. These receptors were collected from a woman aged 50 to 60 with acute or convalescent COVID-19. CDR3s include the opening cysteine and the closing phenylalanine or tryptophan. Fields, in order: J gene, clone size, D gene, V gene, CDR3 DNA, CDR3 protein. The D gene is left open where the match is weak. Clone size is shown for a subset of rows, as once, few, many or a class of expanded clone.

TRBJ2-7,few,.,TRBV12-3/TRBV12-4,TGTGCCAGCAGTTTAGGAGGGATCGAGCAGTACTTC,CASSLGGIEQYF
TRBJ2-1,.,TRBD1,TRBV5-1,TGCGCCAGCAGCTTAGGGGGCCCCTCCTACAATGAGCAGTTCTTC,CASSLGGPSYNEQFF
TRBJ1-5,.,TRBD1,TRBV2,TGTGCCAGCAGATCGACAGGGGAGGCCAATCAGCCCCAGCATTTT,CASRSTGEANQPQHF
TRBJ1-5,.,.,TRBV30,TGTGCCTGGAGTGTAAACTCAGGGGATCAGCCCCAGCATTTT,CAWSVNSGDQPQHF
TRBJ2-3,.,.,TRBV9,TGTGCCAGCAGCGTAGTCGGGGAAGATACGCAGTATTTT,CASSVVGEDTQYF
TRBJ2-1,.,TRBD2,TRBV6-4,TGTGCCAGCACCCTCGAACCTAGCGGGGGGGCCAATGAGCAGTTCTTC,CASTLEPSGGANEQFF
TRBJ1-4,.,.,TRBV27,TGTGCCAGCAGTTTATCCTGGACTACTAATGAAAAACTGTTTTTT,CASSLSWTTNEKLFF
TRBJ1-1,.,.,TRBV19,TGTGCCAGTAGTATAGTCGGTGAGTCCGAAGCTTTCTTT,CASSIVGESEAFF
TRBJ1-1,.,.,TRBV6-6,TGTGCCAGCAGTACCCCGACAGTTCTACACACTGAAGCTTTCTTT,CASSTPTVLHTEAFF
TRBJ1-2,.,.,TRBV7-9,TGTGCCAGCAGCTTAGTAGCTGGCTACACCTTC,CASSLVAGYTF
TRBJ2-3,.,TRBD2,TRBV6-5,TGTGCCAGCAGGGCCATAGCGGGGGGCACAGATACGCAGTATTTT,CASRAIAGGTDTQYF
TRBJ2-3,.,TRBD2,TRBV28,TGTGCCAGCAGTTCCCCGGGGGGGGGAGCCACAGATACGCAGTATTTT,CASSSPGGGATDTQYF
TRBJ1-2,.,.,TRBV18,TGTGCCAGCTCTCCGGAGCCTAACTATGGCTACACCTTC,CASSPEPNYGYTF
TRBJ1-5,.,TRBD1,TRBV29-1,TGCAGCGTCCAAGCAGGGGGCAGCGATCAGCCCCAGCATTTT,CSVQAGGSDQPQHF
TRBJ2-7,.,TRBD1,TRBV27,TGTGCCAGCACCGGGACAGGGGCCTACGAGCAGTACTTC,CASTGTGAYEQYF
TRBJ1-6,.,.,TRBV7-9,TGTGCCAGCAGCCAAGCAGGGTATTCACCCCTCCACTTT,CASSQAGYSPLHF
TRBJ1-4,.,.,TRBV28,TGTGCCAGCAGTTTCCAGGGTGTCAATGAAAAACTGTTTTTT,CASSFQGVNEKLFF
TRBJ1-6,.,.,TRBV19,TGTGCCAGTAGTATGGACAACTTCTATAATTCACCCCTCCACTTT,CASSMDNFYNSPLHF
TRBJ1-4,.,.,TRBV4-3,TGCGCCAGCAGCCAAGAGAATGGGCGACACCCTAATGAAAAACTGTTTTTT,CASSQENGRHPNEKLFF
TRBJ1-1,.,TRBD1,TRBV5-6,TGTGCCAGCAGCCGAACAGGGGGAAATGAAGCTTTCTTT,CASSRTGGNEAFF
TRBJ1-2,few,.,TRBV7-3,TGTGCCAGCAGCTCCGGACAGAACTATGGCTACACCTTC,CASSSGQNYGYTF
TRBJ1-5,.,.,TRBV10-3,TGTGCCATCAGAGACAGTAGCAATCAGCCCCAGCATTTT,CAIRDSSNQPQHF
TRBJ2-5,.,TRBD2,TRBV7-2,TGTGCCAGCAGCCAATTCGGGGGGGGGCAAGAGACCCAGTACTTC,CASSQFGGGQETQYF
TRBJ1-1,.,.,TRBV9,TGTGCCAGCAGCGTAGGCGATCAGGGATTCGTCACTGAAGCTTTCTTT,CASSVGDQGFVTEAFF
TRBJ1-3,.,.,TRBV7-2,TGTGCCAGCAAAAGCGTAGGAGCCCACTCTGGAAACACCATATATTTT,CASKSVGAHSGNTIYF
TRBJ2-5,.,.,TRBV28,TGTGCCAGCAGTTTTAGAGAGACCCAGTACTTC,CASSFRETQYF
TRBJ2-1,.,.,TRBV6-5,TGTGCCAGCAGTTTAATTCCCGACAGGCGTCGCAATGAGCAGTTCTTC,CASSLIPDRRRNEQFF
TRBJ2-2,.,.,TRBV27,TGTGCCAGCGGGAAGACAGGGACGGAGGGAACCGGGGAGCTGTTTTTT,CASGKTGTEGTGELFF
TRBJ1-1,.,.,TRBV7-9,TGTGCCAGCAGCGAGACTCGAAACACTGAAGCTTTCTTT,CASSETRNTEAFF
TRBJ1-4,.,.,TRBV14,TGTGCCAGCAGCCAGGCTTCAGGGATGCGGCTCGAAAAACTGTTTTTT,CASSQASGMRLEKLFF
TRBJ1-1,.,.,TRBV29-1,TGCAGCGTTGACAGAGGTTCAGGGCTTGTGAACACTGAAGCTTTCTTT,CSVDRGSGLVNTEAFF
TRBJ2-3,.,TRBD2,TRBV29-1,TGCAGCGTTGTGGGTTCAGCGGGGGGCACAGATACGCAGTATTTT,CSVVGSAGGTDTQYF
TRBJ1-2,.,.,TRBV4-3,TGCGCCAGCAGCCAAAATCGGGGGAGTGGCTACACCTTC,CASSQNRGSGYTF